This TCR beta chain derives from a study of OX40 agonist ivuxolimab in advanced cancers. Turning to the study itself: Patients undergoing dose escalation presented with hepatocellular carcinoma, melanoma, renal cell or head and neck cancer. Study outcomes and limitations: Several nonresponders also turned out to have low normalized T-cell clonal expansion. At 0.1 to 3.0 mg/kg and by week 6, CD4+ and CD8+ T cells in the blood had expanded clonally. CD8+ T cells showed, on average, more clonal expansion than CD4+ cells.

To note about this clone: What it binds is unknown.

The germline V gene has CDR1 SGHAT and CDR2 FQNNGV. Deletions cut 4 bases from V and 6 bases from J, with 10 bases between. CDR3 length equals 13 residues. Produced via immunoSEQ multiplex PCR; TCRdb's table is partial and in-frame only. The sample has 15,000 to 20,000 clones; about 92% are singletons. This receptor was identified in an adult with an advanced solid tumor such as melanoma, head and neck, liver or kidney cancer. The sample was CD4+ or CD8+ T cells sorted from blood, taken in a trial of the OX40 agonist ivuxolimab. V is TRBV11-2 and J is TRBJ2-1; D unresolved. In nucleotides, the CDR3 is TGTGCCAGCAGCTCCACAGTTTCCAATGAGCAGTTCTTC. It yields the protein CASSSTVSNEQFF.